This T cell receptor beta chain is from a study of cytomegalovirus exposure and HLA in healthy donors. The study ran its PCR with 60 Vbeta and 13 Jbeta primers. Assay used: immunoSEQ multiplex PCR; TCRdb lists only in-frame clones, some missing. The profile shows 150,000 to 200,000 clones, approximately 82% of them singletons. CDR3 size: 11 residues. The junction had 4 bases not matched to a gene; V was cut back by 6 bases and J by 10 bases. Germline assignment: CDR1 SNHLY and CDR2 FYNNEI. The sequenced material came from PBMCs. The chain recombines TRBV2 with TRBJ2-3, with 7 bases that match TRBD1. This TCR came from a girl aged 2-15 years in good health and CMV-seropositive. CDR3 sequence (DNA): TGTGCCAGCAGAATCGGGACAGCGCAGTATTTT. Amino acids: CASRIGTAQYF.